The 2 T cell receptor beta chains below come from one sample, sequenced in a study of fetal regulatory T cell absence and autoimmunity. Clones were sequenced by immunoSEQ multiplex PCR, and TCRdb holds only the in-frame ones, with some missing. The sample has about 95,000 clones, 72% seen once. Sequencing was performed on pancreas tissue. These receptors came from a male donor with IPEX syndrome.

This clone was seen a handful of times. J is TRBJ1-2 and V is TRBV27; D may be TRBD1 (6 bases). CDR1 MNHEY and CDR2 SMNVEV come from the germline V gene (reference sequence). The CDR3 is made up of 14 amino acids. V was clipped by 6 bases and J by 6 bases, with 17 bases between them. The DNA of the CDR3 is TGTGCCAGCAGCCCCCGGGCGGGGGGCGATGGCTACACCTTC. This gives the protein CASSPRAGGDGYTF.

This chain's CDR3 is CASSFVADYGYTF. The CDR3, as DNA: TGTGCCAGCAGCTTCGTCGCAGACTATGGCTACACCTTC. The chain has TRBV7-2 and TRBJ1-2; D is ambiguous. V was shortened by 3 bases and J by 3 bases, with 8 bases between the two germline ends. Germline V lookup: CDR1 SGHTA, CDR2 FQGNSA. The CDR3 loop spans 13 amino acids.